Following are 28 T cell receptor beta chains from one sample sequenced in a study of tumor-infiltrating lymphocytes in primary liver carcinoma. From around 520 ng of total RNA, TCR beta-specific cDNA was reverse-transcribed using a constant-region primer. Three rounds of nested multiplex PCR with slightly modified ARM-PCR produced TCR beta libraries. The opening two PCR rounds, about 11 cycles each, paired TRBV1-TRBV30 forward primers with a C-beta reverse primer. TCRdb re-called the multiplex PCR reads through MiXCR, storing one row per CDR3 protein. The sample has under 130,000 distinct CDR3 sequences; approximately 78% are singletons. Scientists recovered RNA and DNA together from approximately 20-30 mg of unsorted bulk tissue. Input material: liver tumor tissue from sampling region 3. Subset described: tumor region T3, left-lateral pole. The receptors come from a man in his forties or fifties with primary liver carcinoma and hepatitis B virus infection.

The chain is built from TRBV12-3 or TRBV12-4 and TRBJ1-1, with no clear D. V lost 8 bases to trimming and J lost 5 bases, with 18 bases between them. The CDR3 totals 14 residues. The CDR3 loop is CASGSRGSNTEAFF. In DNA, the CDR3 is TGTGCCAGCGGGAGTAGAGGTTCGAATACTGAAGCTTTCTTT.

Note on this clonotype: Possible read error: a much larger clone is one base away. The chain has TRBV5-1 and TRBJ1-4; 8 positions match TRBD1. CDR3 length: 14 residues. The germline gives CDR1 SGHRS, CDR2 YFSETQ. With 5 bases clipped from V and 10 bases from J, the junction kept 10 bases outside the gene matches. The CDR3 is CASRRTGPEVKLFF. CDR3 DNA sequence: TGCGCCAGCAGAAGGACAGGGCCAGAGGTAAAACTGTTTTTT.

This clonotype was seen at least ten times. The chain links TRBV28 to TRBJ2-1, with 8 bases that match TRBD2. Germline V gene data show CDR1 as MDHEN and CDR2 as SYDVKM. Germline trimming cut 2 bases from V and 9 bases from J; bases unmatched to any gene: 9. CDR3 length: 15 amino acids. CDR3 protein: CASSLPPPGGGEQFF. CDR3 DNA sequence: TGTGCCAGCAGTTTACCCCCACCGGGAGGGGGTGAGCAGTTCTTC.

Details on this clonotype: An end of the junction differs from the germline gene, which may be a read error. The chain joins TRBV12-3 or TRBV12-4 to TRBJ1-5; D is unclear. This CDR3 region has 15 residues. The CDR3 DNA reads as TGTGCCAGTAGTTTAGCCCATGGTCCTAGTCAGCCCCAGCATTTT. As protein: CASSLAHGPSQPQHF.

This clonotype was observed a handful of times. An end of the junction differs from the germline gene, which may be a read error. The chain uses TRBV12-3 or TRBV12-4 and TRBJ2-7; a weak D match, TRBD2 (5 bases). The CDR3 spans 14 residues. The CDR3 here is CVSSIPGFPYEQYF. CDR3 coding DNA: TGTGTCAGCAGCATCCCGGGATTCCCATACGAGCAGTACTTC.

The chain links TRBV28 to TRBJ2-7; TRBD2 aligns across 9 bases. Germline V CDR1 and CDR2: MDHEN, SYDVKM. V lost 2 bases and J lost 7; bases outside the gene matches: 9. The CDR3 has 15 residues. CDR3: CASSLGLAGVLEQYF. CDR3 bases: TGTGCCAGCAGTTTAGGGTTAGCGGGAGTTTTAGAGCAGTACTTC.

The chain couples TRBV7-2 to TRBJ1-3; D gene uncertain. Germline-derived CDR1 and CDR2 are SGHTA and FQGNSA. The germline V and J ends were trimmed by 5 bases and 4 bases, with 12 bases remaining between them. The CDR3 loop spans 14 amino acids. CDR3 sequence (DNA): TGTGCCAGCAGCCCTGTCAAGATGGGAAACACCATATATTTT. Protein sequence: CASSPVKMGNTIYF.

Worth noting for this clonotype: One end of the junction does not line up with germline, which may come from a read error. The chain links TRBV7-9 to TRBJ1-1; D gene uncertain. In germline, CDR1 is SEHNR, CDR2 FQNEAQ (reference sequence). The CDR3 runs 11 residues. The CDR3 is CASSPGAEAFF. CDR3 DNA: TGTGCTAGCAGTCCGGGCGCTGAGGCTTTCTTT.

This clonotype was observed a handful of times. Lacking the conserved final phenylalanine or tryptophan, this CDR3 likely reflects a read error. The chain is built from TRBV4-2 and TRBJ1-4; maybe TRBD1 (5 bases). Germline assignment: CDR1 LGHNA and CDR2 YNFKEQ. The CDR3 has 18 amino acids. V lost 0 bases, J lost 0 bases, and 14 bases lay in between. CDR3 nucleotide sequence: TGTGCCAGCAGCCAAGATCGTGCGCGGGGGGCAACTAATGAAAAACTGTTTTCC. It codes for CASSQDRARGATNEKLFS.

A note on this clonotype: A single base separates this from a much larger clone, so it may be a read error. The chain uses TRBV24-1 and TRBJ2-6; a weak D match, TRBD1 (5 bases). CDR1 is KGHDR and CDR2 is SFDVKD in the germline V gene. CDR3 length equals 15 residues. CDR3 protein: CATSDVTPGANALTF. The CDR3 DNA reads TGTGCCACCAGTGATGTGACACCTGGGGCCAACGCCCTGACTTTC.

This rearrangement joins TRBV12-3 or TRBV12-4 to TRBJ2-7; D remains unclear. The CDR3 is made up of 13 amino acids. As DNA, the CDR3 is TGTAGCAGCAGTTACACCCGTTCCTACGAGCAGTACTTC. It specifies CSSSYTRSYEQYF.

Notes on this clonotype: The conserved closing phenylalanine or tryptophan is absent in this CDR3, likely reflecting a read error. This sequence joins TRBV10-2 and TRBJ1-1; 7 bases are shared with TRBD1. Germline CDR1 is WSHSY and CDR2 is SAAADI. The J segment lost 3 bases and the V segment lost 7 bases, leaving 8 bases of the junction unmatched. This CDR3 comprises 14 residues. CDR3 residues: CASKGQHLYTEAFV. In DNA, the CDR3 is TGCGCCAGCAAGGGACAGCATTTGTACACTGAAGCTTTCGTT.

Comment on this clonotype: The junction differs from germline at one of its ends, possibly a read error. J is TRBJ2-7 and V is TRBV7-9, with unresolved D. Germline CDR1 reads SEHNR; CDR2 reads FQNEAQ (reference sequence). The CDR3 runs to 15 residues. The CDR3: CASSLARNFVHEQYF. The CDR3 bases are TGTGCTAGCAGCTTAGCAAGAAATTTTGTCCACGAGCAGTACTTC. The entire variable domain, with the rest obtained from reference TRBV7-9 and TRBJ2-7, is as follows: DTGVSQNPRHKITKRGQNVTFRCDPISEHNRLYWYRQTLGQGPEFLTYFQNEAQLEKSRLLSDRFSAERPKGSFSTLEIQRTEQGDSAMYLCASSLARNFVHEQYFGPGTRLTVT.

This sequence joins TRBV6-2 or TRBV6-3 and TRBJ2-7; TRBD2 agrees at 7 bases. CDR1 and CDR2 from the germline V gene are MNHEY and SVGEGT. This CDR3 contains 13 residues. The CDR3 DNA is TGTGTAAGCAGCTCAGGGAGGGACTACGAGCAGTACTTC. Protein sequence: CVSSSGRDYEQYF.

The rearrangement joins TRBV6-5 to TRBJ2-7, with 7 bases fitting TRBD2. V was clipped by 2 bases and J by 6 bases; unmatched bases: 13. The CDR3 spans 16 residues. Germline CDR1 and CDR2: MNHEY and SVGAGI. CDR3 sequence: CASSYLGTSVRTEQYF. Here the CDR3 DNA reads TGTGCCAGCAGTTACCTCGGAACTAGCGTGAGGACCGAGCAGTACTTC.

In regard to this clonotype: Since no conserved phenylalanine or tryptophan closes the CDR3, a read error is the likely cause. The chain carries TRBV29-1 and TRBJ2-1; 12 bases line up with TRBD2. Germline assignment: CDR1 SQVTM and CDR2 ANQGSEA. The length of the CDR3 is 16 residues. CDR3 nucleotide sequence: TGCAGCGTAGAAGATTGGACTAGCGGGAAATCGTGGGAGCAGTTCTTA. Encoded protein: CSVEDWTSGKSWEQFL.

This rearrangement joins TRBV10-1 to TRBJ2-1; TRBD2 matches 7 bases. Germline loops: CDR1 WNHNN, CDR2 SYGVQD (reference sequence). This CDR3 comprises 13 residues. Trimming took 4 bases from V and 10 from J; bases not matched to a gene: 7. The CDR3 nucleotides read TGCGCCAGCAGTGTCGGACTAGTACAAGAGCAGTTCTTC. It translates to CASSVGLVQEQFF.

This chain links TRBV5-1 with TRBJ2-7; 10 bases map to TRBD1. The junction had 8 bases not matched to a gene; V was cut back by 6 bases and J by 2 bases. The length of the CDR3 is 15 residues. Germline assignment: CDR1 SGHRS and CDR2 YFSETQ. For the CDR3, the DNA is TGCGCCAGCAACGGGGGGACAGGGGTGACCTACGAGCAGTACTTC. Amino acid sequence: CASNGGTGVTYEQYF. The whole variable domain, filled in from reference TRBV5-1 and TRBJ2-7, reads KAGVTQTPRYLIKTRGQQVTLSCSPISGHRSVSWYQQTPGQGLQFLFEYFSETQRNKGNFPGRFSGRQFSNSRSEMNVSTLELGDSALYLCASNGGTGVTYEQYFGPGTRLTVT.

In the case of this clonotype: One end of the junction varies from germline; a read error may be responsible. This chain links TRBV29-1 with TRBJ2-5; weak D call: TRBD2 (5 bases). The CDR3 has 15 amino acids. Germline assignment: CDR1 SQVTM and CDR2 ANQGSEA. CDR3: CSVESAAGRLETQYF. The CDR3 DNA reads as TGCAGTGTTGAATCCGCGGCGGGTAGATTGGAGACCCAGTATTTC.

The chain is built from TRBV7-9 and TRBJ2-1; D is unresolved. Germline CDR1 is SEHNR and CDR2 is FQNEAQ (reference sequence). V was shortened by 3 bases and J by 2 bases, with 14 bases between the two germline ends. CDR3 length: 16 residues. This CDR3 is CASSLSDAPTYNEQFF. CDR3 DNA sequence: TGTGCCAGCAGCTTGTCCGACGCCCCCACCTACAATGAGCAGTTCTTC. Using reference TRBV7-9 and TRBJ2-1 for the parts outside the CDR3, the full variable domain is DTGVSQNPRHKITKRGQNVTFRCDPISEHNRLYWYRQTLGQGPEFLTYFQNEAQLEKSRLLSDRFSAERPKGSFSTLEIQRTEQGDSAMYLCASSLSDAPTYNEQFFGPGTRLTVL.

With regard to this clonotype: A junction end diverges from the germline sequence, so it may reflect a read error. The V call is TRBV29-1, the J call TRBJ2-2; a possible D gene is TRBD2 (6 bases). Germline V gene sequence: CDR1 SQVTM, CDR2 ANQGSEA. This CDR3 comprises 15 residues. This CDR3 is CSVGTNAANTGELPF. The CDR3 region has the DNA TGCAGCGTTGGGACTAACGCGGCGAACACTGGGGAGCTGCCTTTT.

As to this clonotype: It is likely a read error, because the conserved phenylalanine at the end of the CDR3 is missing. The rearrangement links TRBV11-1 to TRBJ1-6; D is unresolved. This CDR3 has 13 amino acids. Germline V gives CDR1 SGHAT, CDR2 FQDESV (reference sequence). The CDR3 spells CASSRTLVSSLHS. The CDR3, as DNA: TGTGCCAGCAGCCGTACACTGGTTTCATCCCTCCACTCT.

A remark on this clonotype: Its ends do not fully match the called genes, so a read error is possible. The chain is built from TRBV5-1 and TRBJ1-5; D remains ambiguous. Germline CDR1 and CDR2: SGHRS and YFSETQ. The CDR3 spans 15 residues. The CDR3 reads CASNLVPGGNEPQHF. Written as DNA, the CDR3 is TGCGCCAGCAACTTGGTTCCGGGCGGGAACGAGCCCCAGCATTTT. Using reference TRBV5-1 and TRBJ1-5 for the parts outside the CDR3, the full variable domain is KAGVTQTPRYLIKTRGQQVTLSCSPISGHRSVSWYQQTPGQGLQFLFEYFSETQRNKGNFPGRFSGRQFSNSRSEMNVSTLELGDSALYLCASNLVPGGNEPQHFGDGTRLSIL.

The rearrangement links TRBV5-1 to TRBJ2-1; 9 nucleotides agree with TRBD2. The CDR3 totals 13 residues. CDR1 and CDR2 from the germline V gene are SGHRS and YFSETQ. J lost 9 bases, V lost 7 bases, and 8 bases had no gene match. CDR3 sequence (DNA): TGCGCCAGCCGTGCCACGCGGGGGGGTGAGCAGTTCTTC. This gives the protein CASRATRGGEQFF.

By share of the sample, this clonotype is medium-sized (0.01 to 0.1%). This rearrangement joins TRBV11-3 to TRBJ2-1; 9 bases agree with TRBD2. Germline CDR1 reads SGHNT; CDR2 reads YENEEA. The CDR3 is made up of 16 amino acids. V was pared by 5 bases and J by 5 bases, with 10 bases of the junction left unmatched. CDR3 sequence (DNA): TGTGCCAGCAGCCTCGATAGCGGGAGCGGGCACAATGAGCAGTTCTTC. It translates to CASSLDSGSGHNEQFF.

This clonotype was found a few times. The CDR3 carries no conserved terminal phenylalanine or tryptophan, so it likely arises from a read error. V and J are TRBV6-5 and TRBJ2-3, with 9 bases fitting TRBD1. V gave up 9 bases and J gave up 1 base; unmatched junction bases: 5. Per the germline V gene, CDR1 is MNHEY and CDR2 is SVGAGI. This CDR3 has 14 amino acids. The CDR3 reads CASSRTGGTDTQYY. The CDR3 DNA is TGTGCCAGTAGTCGGACAGGGGGCACAGATACGCAGTATTAT.

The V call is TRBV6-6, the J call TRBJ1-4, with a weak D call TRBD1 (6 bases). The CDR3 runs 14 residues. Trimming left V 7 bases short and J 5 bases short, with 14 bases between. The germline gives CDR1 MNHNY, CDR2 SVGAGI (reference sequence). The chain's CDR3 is CASTHGGENEKLFF. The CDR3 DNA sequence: TGTGCCAGCACTCACGGGGGCGAGAATGAAAAACTGTTTTTT.

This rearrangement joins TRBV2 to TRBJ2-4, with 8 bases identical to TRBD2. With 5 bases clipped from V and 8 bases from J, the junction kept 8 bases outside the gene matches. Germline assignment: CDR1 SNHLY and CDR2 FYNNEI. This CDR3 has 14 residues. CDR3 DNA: TGTGCCAGCAGTCAGACTAGCGCGAGTGACATTCAGTACTTC. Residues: CASSQTSASDIQYF.